One TCR beta chain is described in this entry. The data stem from a study of PD-L1 blockade in urothelial cancer. Study summary: In about 2014, patients got going on atezolizumab, taking 1,200 mg intravenously every 3 weeks. Samples came from 3 weeks, at the second dose, and 6 weeks into treatment.

Time point in this sample: pretreatment peripheral blood. Patients each gave 1 to 8 samples, pretreatment and on-treatment. Sequencing used immunoSEQ multiplex PCR; TCRdb keeps in-frame clones, though not all of them. This table has 50,000 to 70,000 clones, 75% to 90% appearing once. Source: PBMCs, taken around atezolizumab (anti-PD-L1) treatment. The receptor's source is a man aged 70 or older with urothelial cancer.

This CDR3 reads CASSELRQSYGYTF. In nucleotides, the CDR3 is TGTGCCAGCAGTGAATTGCGACAGTCCTATGGCTACACCTTC. V usage is TRBV2 and J usage is TRBJ1-2, with TRBD1 as a possible D gene (5 bases). The V and J ends lost 2 bases and 4 bases respectively, with 11 bases between them. Germline loops: CDR1 SNHLY, CDR2 FYNNEI. The CDR3 is made up of 14 amino acids.